The T cell receptor beta chain described here comes from a study of T-cell reconstitution after alpha-beta-depleted transplantation in children. This sample's TCRbeta library carried unique molecular identifier barcodes. One entry per CDR3 protein, called by TCRdb with MiXCR from the PCR reads. Of fewer than 550,000 distinct CDR3 sequences listed, roughly 16% are singletons. This clonotype was seen a few times. The input for sequencing was PBMCs, mostly from graft donor cells, taken 360 days after TCRalphabeta/CD19-depleted stem cell transplant. This clonotype was obtained from a boy under two years old who had a stem cell transplant for Wiskott-Aldrich syndrome, so the T cells may come from the graft donor.

The CDR3, as DNA: TGTGCCAGCAGTTATGGTGGGGGGGGCTACAATGAGCAGTTCTTC. This translates into CASSYGGGGYNEQFF. The J gene is TRBJ2-1, the V gene TRBV6-5; 7 bases align to TRBD2. Trimming cost V 3 bases and J 3 bases; bases outside gene matches: 5. CDR1 is MNHEY, CDR2 SVGAGI, per germline. The CDR3 spans 15 residues.